Sequencing of this T cell receptor (beta chain) was carried out in a study of blood T cell repertoires in COVID-19. This table comes from immunoSEQ multiplex PCR, and its TCRdb copy is limited to in-frame clones, with some not included. The sample lists around 120,000 clones, 70% to 90% seen once, with approximately 1.4% in the top ten. About this clone: This CDR3 is also generated by other DNA sequences in the sample.

The sample consisted of peripheral blood. This sequence originates from a human donor in a cohort sampled during active COVID-19.

The CDR3 protein is CASSSGREQYF. Here the CDR3 DNA reads TGTGCCAGCAGCTCAGGGCGGGAGCAGTACTTC. The rearrangement joins TRBV12-3 or TRBV12-4 to TRBJ2-7; D is perhaps TRBD1 (5 bases). The CDR3 is 11 amino acids. V lost 6 bases and J 7 bases, leaving 10 bases between the germline ends.